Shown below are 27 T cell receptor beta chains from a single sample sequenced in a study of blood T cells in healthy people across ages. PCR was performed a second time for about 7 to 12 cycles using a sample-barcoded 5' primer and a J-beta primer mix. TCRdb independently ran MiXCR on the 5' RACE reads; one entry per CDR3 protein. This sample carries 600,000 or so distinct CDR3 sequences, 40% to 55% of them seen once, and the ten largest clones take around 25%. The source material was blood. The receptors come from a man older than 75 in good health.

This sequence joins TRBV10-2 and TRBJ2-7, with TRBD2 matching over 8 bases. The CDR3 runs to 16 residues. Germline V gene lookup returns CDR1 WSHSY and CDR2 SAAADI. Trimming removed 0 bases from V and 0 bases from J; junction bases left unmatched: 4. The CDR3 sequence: CASSESGTRSSYEQYF. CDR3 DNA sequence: TGCGCCAGCAGTGAGTCAGGGACTAGAAGCTCCTACGAGCAGTACTTC.

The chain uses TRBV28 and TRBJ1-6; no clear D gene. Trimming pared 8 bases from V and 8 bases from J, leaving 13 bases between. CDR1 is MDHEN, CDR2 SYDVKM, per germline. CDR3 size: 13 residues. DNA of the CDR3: TGTGCCAGCGGTGACTGGGTGGATTCACCCCTCCACTTT. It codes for CASGDWVDSPLHF.

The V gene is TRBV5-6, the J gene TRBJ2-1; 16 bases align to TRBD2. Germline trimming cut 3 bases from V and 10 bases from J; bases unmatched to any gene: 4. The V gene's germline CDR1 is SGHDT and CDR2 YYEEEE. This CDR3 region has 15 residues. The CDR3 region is CASSWGLAGGDEQFF. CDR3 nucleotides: TGTGCCAGCAGCTGGGGACTAGCGGGAGGGGACGAGCAGTTCTTC. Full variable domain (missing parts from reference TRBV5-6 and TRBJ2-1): DAGVTQSPTHLIKTRGQQVTLRCSPKSGHDTVSWYQQALGQGPQFIFQYYEEEERQRGNFPDRFSGHQFPNYSSELNVNALLLGDSALYLCASSWGLAGGDEQFFGPGTRLTVL.

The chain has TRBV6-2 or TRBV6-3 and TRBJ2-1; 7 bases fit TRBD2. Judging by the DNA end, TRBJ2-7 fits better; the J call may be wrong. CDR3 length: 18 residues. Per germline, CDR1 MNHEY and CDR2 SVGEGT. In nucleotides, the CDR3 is TGTGCCAGCAGTTACTTTACGTCTAGCGGTGTCTCCTACAATGAGCAGTACTTC. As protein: CASSYFTSSGVSYNEQYF.

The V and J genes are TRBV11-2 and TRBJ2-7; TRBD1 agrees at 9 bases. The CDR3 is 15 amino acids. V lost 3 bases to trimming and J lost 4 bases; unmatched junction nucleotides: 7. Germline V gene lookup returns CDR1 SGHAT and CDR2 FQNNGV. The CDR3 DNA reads TGTGCCAGCAGCTTTAGGACAGGGGCGGCGTACGAGCAGTACTTC. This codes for CASSFRTGAAYEQYF.

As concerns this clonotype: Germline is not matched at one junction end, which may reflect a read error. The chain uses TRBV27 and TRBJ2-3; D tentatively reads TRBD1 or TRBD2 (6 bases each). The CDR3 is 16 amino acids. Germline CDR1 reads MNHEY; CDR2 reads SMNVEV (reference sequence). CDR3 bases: TGTACCAGCAGTTTATCGGGCGGGACATACGCAGATACGCAGTATTTT. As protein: CTSSLSGGTYADTQYF.

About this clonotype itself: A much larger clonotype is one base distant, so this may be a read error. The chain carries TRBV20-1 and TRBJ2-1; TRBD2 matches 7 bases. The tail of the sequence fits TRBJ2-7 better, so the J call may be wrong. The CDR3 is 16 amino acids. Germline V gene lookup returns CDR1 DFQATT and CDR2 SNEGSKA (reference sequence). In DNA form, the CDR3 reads TGCAGTGCTAGAGCCCCGATAGCGGGCTCCTACAATGAGCAGTACTTC. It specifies CSARAPIAGSYNEQYF.

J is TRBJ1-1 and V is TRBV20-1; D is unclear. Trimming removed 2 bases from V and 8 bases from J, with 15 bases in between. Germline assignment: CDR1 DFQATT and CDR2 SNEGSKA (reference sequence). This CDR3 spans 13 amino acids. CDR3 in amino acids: CSARPTSREEAFF. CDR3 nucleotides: TGCAGTGCTAGACCCACCTCCCGGGAGGAAGCTTTCTTT.

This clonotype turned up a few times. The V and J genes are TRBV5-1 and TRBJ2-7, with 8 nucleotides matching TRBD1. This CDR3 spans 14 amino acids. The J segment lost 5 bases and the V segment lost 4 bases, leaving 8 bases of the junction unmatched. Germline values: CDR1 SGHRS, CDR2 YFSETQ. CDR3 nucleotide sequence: TGCGCCAGCAGCCTGACAGGGGCAGGGAACGAGCAGTACTTC. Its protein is CASSLTGAGNEQYF.

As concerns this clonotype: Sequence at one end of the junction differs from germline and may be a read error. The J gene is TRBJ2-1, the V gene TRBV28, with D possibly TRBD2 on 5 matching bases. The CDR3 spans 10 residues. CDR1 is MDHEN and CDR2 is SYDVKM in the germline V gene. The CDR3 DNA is TGTACCAGCCAGAGGGATTACCAGTTCTTC. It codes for CTSQRDYQFF.

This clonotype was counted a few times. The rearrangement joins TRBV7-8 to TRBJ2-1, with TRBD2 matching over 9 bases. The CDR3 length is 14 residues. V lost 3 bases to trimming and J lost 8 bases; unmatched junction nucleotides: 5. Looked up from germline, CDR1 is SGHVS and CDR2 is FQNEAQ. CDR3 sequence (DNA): TGTGCCAGCAGCTTTGGCGGGGGGGCATATGAGCAGTTCTTC. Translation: CASSFGGGAYEQFF.

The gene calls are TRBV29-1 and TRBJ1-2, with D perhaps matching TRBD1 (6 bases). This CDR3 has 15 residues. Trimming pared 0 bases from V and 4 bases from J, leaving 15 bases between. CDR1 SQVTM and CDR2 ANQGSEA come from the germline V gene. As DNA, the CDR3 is TGCAGCGTTGAAGAGGTTTGGGGGGCGGGCTATGGCTACACCTTC. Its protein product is CSVEEVWGAGYGYTF.

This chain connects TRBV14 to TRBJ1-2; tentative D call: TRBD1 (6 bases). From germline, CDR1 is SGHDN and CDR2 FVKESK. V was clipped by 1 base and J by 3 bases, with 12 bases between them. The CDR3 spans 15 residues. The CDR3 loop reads CASSQVPGADYGYTF. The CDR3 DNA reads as TGTGCCAGCAGCCAAGTACCGGGGGCCGACTATGGCTACACCTTC.

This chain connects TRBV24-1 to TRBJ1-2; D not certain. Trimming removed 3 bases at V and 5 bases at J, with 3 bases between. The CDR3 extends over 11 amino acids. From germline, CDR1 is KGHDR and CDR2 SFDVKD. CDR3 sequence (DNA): TGTGCCACCAGTGATGGTTATGGCTACACCTTC. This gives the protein CATSDGYGYTF.

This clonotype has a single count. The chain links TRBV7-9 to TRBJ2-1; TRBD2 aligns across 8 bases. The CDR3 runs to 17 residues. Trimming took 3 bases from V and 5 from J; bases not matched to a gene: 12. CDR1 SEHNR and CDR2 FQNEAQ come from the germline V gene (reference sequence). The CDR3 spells CASSFSGRARVNNEQFF. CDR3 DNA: TGTGCCAGCAGCTTTTCCGGGAGGGCCAGAGTCAACAATGAGCAGTTCTTC.

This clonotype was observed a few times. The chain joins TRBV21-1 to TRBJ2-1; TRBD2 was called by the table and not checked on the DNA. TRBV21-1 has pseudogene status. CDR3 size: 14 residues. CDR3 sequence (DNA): TGTGCCCCCTGGGCTAGCGGGAGGAAAGATGAGCAGTTCTTC. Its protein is CAPWASGRKDEQFF.

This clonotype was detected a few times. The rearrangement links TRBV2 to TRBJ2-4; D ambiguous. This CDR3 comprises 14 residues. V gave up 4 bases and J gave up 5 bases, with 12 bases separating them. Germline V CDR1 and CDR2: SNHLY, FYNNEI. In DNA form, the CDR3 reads TGTGCCAGCAGTGCGGAAAGGAATCAAAACATTCAGTACTTC. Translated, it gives CASSAERNQNIQYF.

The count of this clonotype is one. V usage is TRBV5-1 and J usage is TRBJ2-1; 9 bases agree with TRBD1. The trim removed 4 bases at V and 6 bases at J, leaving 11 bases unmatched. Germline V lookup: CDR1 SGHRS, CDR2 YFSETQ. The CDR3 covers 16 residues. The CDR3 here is CASSPQPGQGPNEQFF. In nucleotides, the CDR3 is TGCGCCAGCAGCCCCCAACCGGGACAGGGCCCCAATGAGCAGTTCTTC.

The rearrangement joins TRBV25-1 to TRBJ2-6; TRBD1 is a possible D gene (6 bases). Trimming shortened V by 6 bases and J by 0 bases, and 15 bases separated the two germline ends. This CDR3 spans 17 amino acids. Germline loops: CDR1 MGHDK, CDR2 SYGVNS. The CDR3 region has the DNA TGTGCCAGCAGGACCCCCGCAGGGGACTCTGGGGCCAACGTCCTGACTTTC. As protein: CASRTPAGDSGANVLTF.

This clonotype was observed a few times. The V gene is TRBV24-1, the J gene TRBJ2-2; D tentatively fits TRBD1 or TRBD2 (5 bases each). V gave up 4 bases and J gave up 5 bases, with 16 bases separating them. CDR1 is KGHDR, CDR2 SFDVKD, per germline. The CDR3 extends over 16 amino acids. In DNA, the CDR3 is TGTGCCACCAGTGACGAGGGGAATGTGGATACCGGGGAGCTGTTTTTT. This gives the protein CATSDEGNVDTGELFF.

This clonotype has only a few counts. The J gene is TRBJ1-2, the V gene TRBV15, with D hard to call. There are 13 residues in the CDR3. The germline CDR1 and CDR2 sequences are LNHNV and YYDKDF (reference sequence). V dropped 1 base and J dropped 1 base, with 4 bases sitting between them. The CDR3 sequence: CATSRGHNYGYTF. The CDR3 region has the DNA TGTGCCACCAGCAGAGGACATAACTATGGCTACACCTTC.

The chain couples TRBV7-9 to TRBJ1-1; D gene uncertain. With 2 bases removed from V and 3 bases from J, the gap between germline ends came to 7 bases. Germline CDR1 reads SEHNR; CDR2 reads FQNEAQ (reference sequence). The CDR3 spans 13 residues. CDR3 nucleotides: TGTGCCAGCAGCTTAAAATTTGACACTGAAGCTTTCTTT. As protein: CASSLKFDTEAFF. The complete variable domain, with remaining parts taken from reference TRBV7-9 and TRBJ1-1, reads DTGVSQNPRHKITKRGQNVTFRCDPISEHNRLYWYRQTLGQGPEFLTYFQNEAQLEKSRLLSDRFSAERPKGSFSTLEIQRTEQGDSAMYLCASSLKFDTEAFFGQGTRLTVV.

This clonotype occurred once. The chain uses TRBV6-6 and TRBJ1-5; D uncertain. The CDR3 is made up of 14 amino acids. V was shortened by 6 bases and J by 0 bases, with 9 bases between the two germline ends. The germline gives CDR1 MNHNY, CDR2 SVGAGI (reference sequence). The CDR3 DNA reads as TGTGCCAGCAGAAGAGACCTTAGCAATCAGCCCCAGCATTTT. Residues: CASRRDLSNQPQHF.

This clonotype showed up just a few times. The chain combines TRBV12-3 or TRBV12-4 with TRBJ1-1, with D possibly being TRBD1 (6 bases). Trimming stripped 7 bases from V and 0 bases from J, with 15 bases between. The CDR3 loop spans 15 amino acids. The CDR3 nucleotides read TGTGCCAGCACTTTCTTGACAGGCGTGAACACTGAAGCTTTCTTT. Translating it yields CASTFLTGVNTEAFF.

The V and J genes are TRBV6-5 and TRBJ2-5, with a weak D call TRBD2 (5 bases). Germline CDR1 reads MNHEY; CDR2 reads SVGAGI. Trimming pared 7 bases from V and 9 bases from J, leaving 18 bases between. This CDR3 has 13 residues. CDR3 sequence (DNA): TGTGCCAGCACCAACGGGCCCTACGGGGCCCAGTACTTC. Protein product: CASTNGPYGAQYF.

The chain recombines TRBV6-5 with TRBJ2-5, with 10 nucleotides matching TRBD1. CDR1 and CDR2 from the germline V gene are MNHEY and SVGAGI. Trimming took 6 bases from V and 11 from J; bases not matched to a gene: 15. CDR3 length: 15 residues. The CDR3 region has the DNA TGTGCCAGCAGAGTACGGACAGGGGGTCACAATGAGCAGTACTTC. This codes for CASRVRTGGHNEQYF.

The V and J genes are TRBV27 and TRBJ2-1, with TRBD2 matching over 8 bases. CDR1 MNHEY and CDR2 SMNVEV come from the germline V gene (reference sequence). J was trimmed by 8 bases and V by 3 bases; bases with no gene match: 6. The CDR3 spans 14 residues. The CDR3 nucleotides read TGTGCCAGCAGTTTCCCGGGGGGGCAGGATGAGCAGTTCTTC. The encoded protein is CASSFPGGQDEQFF.